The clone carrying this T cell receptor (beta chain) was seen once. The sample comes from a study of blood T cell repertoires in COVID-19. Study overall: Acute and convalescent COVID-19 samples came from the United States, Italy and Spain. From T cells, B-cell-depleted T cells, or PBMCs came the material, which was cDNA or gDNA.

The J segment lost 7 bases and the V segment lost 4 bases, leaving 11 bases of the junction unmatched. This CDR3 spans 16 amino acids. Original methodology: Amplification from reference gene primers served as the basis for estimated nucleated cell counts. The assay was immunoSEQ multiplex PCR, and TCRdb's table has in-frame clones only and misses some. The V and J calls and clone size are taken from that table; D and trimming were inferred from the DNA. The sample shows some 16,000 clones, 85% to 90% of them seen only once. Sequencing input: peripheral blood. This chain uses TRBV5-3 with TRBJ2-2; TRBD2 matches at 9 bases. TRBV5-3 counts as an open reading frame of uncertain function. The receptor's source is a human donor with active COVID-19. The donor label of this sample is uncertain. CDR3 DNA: TGTGCCAGAAGCCTTAGCGGGGGACCCCCTCGCGGGGAGCTGTTTTTT. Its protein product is CARSLSGGPPRGELFF.